This passage covers 3 T cell receptor beta chains from one sample sequenced in a study of human T cells and chemical hapten exposure. TCRdb re-called the RACE reads with MiXCR, one entry per CDR3 protein. The data hold fewer than 100,000 distinct CDR3 sequences, with around 9.3% observed a single time. This sample's time point: patch test 2, 6 weeks after DPC sensitization. The treatment denotes: therapeutic diphenylcyclopropenone sensitization with weekly scalp DPC. The sample was whole blood, taken in connection with sensitization to the hapten diphenylcyclopropenone (DPC). The receptors stem from a woman between 40 and 50 years old with alopecia areata. Some clones in this sample may be carry-over from other donors' samples.

This clonotype was detected only a few times. Its ends do not fully match the called genes, so a read error is possible. V gene TRBV18 combines with J gene TRBJ2-3; no clear D gene. The CDR3 is 12 amino acids. Germline CDR1 KGHSH, CDR2 LQKENI. DNA of the CDR3: TGTGCCAGCTCACCGGAAGAAATTCACGCGCATTTT. It encodes CASSPEEIHAHF.

CDR3: CASSLAVMDQSLFF. For the CDR3, the DNA is TGTGCCAGCAGTTTAGCGGTCATGGATCAGTCACTGTTTTTT. This rearrangement joins TRBV12-3 or TRBV12-4 to TRBJ1-4; D remains ambiguous. Trimming left V 0 bases short and J 13 bases short, with 15 bases between. This CDR3 region has 14 residues.

This clonotype came up many times. The rearrangement uses TRBV4-2 and TRBJ2-2, with D perhaps TRBD1 (6 bases). V lost 6 bases, J lost 2 bases, and 13 bases lay in between. The CDR3 runs 15 residues. Per germline, CDR1 LGHNA and CDR2 YNFKEQ. CDR3: CASRAGQTNTGELFF. For the CDR3, the DNA is TGTGCCAGCAGAGCCGGACAGACCAACACCGGGGAGCTGTTTTTT.